This T cell receptor (beta chain) stems from a study of blood T cell repertoires in COVID-19. This CDR3 contains 14 residues. Germline V gene sequence: CDR1 SGHNT, CDR2 YYREEE (reference sequence). The ends were cut back, 1 base at V and 3 bases at J, with 10 bases in the middle. Here immunoSEQ multiplex PCR was the method, and the copy in TCRdb shows in-frame clones only, minus some. The sample includes fewer than 600,000 clones, roughly 88% of them seen just once. The specimen sequenced was PBMCs or T cells enriched from blood (not recorded which). This sequence originates from a woman aged 35 to 49 who had recovered from COVID-19. The genes are TRBV5-4 and TRBJ1-2; tentative D call: TRBD1 (6 bases). The CDR3 is CASSLQQGYYGYTF. The CDR3 nucleotides are TGTGCCAGCAGCTTGCAACAGGGCTACTATGGCTACACCTTC.